A single T cell receptor beta chain is shown here with its context. A Seattle source enrolled patients during active infection and followed them longitudinally. Germline trimming cut 4 bases from V and 2 bases from J; bases unmatched to any gene: 6. The CDR3 runs 16 residues. Germline lookup yields CDR1 LGHNA and CDR2 YNFKEQ. This sample stems from a study of blood T cell repertoires in COVID-19. As for the study in general: The United States, Italy and Spain provided the acute and convalescent COVID-19 samples. Nucleic acid was either cDNA or gDNA, and it came from T cells, B-cell-depleted T cells, or PBMCs.

Original processing notes: Using reference gene primer amplification, nucleated cell counts were estimated. TCRdb's table, derived via immunoSEQ multiplex PCR, lists solely in-frame clones and lacks some. Clone size and the V and J calls come from that table; the DNA yielded D and trimming. The table lists 150,000 or so clones, approximately 86% of them singletons. The rearrangement uses TRBV4-2 and TRBJ2-5; TRBD2 matches at 11 bases. The source is a woman in her seventies with COVID-19, enrolled during active disease. The sequencing input was peripheral blood. The CDR3 loop reads CASSPSGGTIQETQYF. The CDR3 DNA follows: TGTGCCAGCAGCCCTAGCGGGGGGACGATACAAGAGACCCAGTACTTC.